The text below deals with one T cell receptor beta chain. Method: immunoSEQ multiplex PCR; TCRdb's copy keeps in-frame clones and lacks some. The sample has 30,000 to 50,000 clones, about four fifths seen once; the top ten hold more than 20%. The CDR3 covers 14 residues. CDR1 is LNHNV and CDR2 is YYDKDF in the germline V gene (reference sequence). The ends were cut back, 0 bases at V and 0 bases at J, with 6 bases in the middle. This specimen belongs to a study of blood T cell repertoires in COVID-19. This rearrangement joins TRBV15 to TRBJ2-7; the D is unclear. Material: peripheral blood. The TCR was taken from a man in his sixties or seventies with acute or convalescent COVID-19. This CDR3 reads CATSREPSSYEQYF. CDR3 bases: TGTGCCACCAGCAGAGAACCCAGCTCCTACGAGCAGTACTTC.